This T cell receptor beta chain was documented in a study of blood T cell repertoires in COVID-19. In the study overall: Sites across the United States, Italy and Spain contributed samples from acute and convalescent COVID-19. The analysed material was cDNA or gDNA that came from T cells, B-cell-depleted T cells, or PBMCs.

In this sample, this clone turned up once. This CDR3 comprises 16 residues. Per the germline V gene, CDR1 is WSHSY and CDR2 is SAAADI. The V and J ends lost 0 bases and 3 bases respectively, with 12 bases between them. Study processing details: Amplified reference gene primers provided the basis for estimating nucleated cell counts. Sequenced by immunoSEQ multiplex PCR; TCRdb stores in-frame clones only, minus some. The DNA was the basis for D and trimming; V, J and clone size are from that table. The table has some 100,000 clones, over 80% seen once. The sequence derives from a human donor with active COVID-19. The donor label of this sample is uncertain. The J gene is TRBJ2-1, the V gene TRBV10-2; D may be TRBD1 (5 bases). The sample comprised peripheral blood. The CDR3, as DNA: TGCGCCAGCAGTGAGTCTCGACAGCCGGGCTACAATGAGCAGTTCTTC. Translation: CASSESRQPGYNEQFF.